The clone carrying this T cell receptor beta chain came up a few times. Its antigen is undetermined. The method was immunoSEQ multiplex PCR; TCRdb's version includes in-frame clones alone and lacks a portion of them. The sample has fewer than 3,500 clones, roughly 80% seen once; the top ten hold 16%. The CDR3 is 12 residues long. Germline lookup yields CDR1 MNHNS and CDR2 SASEGT. V was clipped by 6 bases and J by 2 bases, with 7 bases between them. The normal lung sample lay at least 3 cm, and maximally far, from the tumour. These data come from a study of immune cell composition in non-small cell lung cancer. Study findings and constraints: Clones >0.5% enriched in tumour were rarer in adenocarcinoma (about 33%) than squamous (about 80%). Overall clonality, unlike maximal tumour-associated clone frequency, did not predict TIL reactivity.

Sequencing was carried out using non-adjacent lung tissue. J is TRBJ1-2 and V is TRBV6-1; D is perhaps TRBD1 (5 bases). The TCR sequence derives from a human donor with non-small cell lung cancer. CDR3 nucleotide sequence: TGTGCCAGCAGGGGGCACAACTATGGCTACACCTTC. Its translation is CASRGHNYGYTF.